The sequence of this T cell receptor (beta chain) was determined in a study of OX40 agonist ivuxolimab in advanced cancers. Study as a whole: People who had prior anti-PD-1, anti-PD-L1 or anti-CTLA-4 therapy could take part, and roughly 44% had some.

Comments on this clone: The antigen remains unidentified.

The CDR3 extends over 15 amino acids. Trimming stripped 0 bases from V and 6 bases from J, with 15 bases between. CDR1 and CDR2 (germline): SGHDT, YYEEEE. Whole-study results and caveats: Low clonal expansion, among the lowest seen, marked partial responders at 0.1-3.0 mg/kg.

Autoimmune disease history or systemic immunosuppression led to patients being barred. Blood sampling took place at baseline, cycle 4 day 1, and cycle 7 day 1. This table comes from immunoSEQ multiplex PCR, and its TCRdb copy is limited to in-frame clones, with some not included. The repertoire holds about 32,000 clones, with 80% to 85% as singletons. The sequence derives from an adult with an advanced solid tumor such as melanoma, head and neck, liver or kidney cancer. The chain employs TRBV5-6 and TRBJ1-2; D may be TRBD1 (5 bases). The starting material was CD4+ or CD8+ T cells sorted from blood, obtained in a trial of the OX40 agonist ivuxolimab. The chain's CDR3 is CASSLGDSVIHGYTF. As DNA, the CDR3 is TGTGCCAGCAGCTTGGGGGACTCAGTTATTCATGGCTACACCTTC.